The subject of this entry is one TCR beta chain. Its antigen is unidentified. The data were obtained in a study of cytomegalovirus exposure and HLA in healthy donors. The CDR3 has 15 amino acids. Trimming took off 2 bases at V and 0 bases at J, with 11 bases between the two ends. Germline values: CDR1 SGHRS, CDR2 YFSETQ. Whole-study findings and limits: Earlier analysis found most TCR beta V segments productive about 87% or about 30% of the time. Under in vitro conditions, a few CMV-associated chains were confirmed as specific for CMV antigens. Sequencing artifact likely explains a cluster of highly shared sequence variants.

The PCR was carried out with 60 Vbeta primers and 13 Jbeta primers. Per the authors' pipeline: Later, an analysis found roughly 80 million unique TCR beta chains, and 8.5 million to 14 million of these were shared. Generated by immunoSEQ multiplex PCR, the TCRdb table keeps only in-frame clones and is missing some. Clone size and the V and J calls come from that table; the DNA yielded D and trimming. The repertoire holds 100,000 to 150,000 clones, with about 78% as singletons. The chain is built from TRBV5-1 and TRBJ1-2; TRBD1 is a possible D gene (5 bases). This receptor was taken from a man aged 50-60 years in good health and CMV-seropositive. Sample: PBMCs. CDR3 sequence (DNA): TGCGCCAGCAGCTTCCTGGACACCGCTAACTATGGCTACACCTTC. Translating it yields CASSFLDTANYGYTF.